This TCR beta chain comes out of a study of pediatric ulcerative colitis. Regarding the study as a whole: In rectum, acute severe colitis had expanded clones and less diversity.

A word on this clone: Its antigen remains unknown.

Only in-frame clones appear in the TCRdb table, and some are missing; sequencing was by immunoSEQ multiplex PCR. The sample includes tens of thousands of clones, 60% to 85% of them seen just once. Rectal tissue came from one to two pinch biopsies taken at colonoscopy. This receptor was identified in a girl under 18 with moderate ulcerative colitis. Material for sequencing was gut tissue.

CDR3 amino acids: CASSVRQGETEAFF. For the CDR3, the DNA is TGTGCCAGCAGCGTAAGGCAGGGAGAAACTGAAGCTTTCTTT. V gene TRBV9 combines with J gene TRBJ1-1; the D gene is possibly TRBD1 (5 bases). The V end was cut by 1 base, the J end by 5 bases, with 12 bases between. Germline CDR1 is SGDLS and CDR2 is YYNGEE. This CDR3 is 14 amino acids long.